The source of this T cell receptor (beta chain) is a study of T-cell reconstitution after alpha-beta-depleted transplantation in children (dated by TCRdb to the mid-2010s). Context from the whole study: The study quantitatively tracked T-cell immune reconstitution after TCRalphabeta/CD19-depleted allogeneic hematopoietic cell transplantation in children using TCR repertoire profiling.

Worth noting for this clonotype: No antigen is known for it. Base qualities are not provided; no much larger clone lies one nucleotide away.

Based on the germline V gene (reference sequence), the CDR1 and CDR2 sequences are MNHEY and SMNVEV. Relative to germline, V is missing 6 bases and J is missing 2 bases, with 4 bases of the junction outside any gene match. From its cysteine to its phenylalanine, the CDR3 spans 15 amino acids. Kept here is only the CDR3 DNA, which spans 45 bases and is read in frame from base 1. What the research found in general, with its limitations: About two months after transplant, the apparently early recovery of alphabetaT-cell counts reportedly depended on just several hundred clones that had expanded rapidly and came from non-depleted graft cells. In some patients, high TCRbeta diversity at day 60 was attributed to recipient T cells and intrathymic progenitors that had survived conditioning. Hyperexpanded clone frequencies declined over subsequent months; after one year, T-cell counts and TCRbeta diversity were mostly attributed to newly produced T cells.

To prepare the library, PCR was applied. Sequencer: Illumina HiSeq 2500. TCR library preparation used molecular barcoding, with unique molecular identifiers applied to normalize quantification of the TCRbeta repertoire. Using fastp at Q25 and MiXCR, TCRdb reprocessed the public reads and kept productive beta chains. CDR3 protein sequences are deduplicated, and each keeps its most common genes and DNA. For this sample the table gives 400,000 to 450,000 distinct CDR3 sequences, of which about 40% were detected only once. 27% of the sample is held by the ten biggest clonotypes. Explained via the paper, the treatment or condition label denotes: allogeneic hematopoietic cell transplantation with graft depleted of TCRalphabeta T cells and CD19 B cells. The transplant recipients were children given TCRalphabeta/CD19-depleted allogeneic hematopoietic cell grafts.

The TCR originated in a girl aged 2-10 years with aplastic anemia, due to receive a stem cell transplant. The sample in question was PBMCs, obtained before TCRalphabeta/CD19-depleted stem cell transplant. Recombination linked TRBV27 to TRBJ2-1, and TRBD2 aligns with 10 junction nucleotides. The CDR3 protein sequence reads: CASRAGGYTYNEQFF. In nucleotide form, the sequence is TGTGCCAGCAGAGCGGGAGGGTACACCTACAATGAGCAGTTCTTC.